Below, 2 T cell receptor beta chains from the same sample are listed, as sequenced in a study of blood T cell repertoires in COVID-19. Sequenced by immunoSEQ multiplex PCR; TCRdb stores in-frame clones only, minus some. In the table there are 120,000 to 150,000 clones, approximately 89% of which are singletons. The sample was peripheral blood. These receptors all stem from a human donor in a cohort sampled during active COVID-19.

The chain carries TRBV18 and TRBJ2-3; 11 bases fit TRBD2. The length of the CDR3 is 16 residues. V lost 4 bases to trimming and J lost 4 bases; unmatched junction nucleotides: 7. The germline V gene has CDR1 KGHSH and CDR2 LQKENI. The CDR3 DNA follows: TGTGCCAGCTCACGAGATAGCGGGGGGGCCTCAGATACGCAGTATTTT. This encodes CASSRDSGGASDTQYF.

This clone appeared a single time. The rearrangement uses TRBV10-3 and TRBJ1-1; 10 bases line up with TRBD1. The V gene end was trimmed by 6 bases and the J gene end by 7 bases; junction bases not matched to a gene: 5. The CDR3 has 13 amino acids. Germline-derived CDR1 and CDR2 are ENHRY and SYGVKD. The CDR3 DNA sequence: TGTGCCATCAGGGGGGACAGGGGAAATGAAGCTTTCTTT. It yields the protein CAIRGDRGNEAFF.